This TCR beta chain was sequenced in a study of cytomegalovirus exposure and HLA in healthy donors. Only a few counts were recorded for this clone. What it recognizes is unknown. Study conclusions and caveats: Differences between HLA loci emerged in a later analysis of TCR association rates, with DRB1 most and HLA-C fewest. Presence/absence analyses rested on an assumption that sequencing depth was roughly uniform across donors. Most CMV-associated TCR beta chains appeared HLA-restricted in a later analysis.

Vbeta (60) and Jbeta (13) primers were used in the PCR. Study processing details: In a later analysis, approximately 80 million unique TCR beta chains included roughly 11 million shared by two or more donors. The data were produced by immunoSEQ multiplex PCR, yet TCRdb's version contains in-frame clones alone and is incomplete. V and J calls and clone size are as listed in that table; D and trimming were resolved from the DNA. Counted here are around 130,000 clones, around 81% occurring once; the ten biggest clones make up less than 0.75%. The CDR3 extends over 20 amino acids. V trimming: 0 bases; J trimming: 5 bases; junction bases outside the gene matches: 22. Germline loops: CDR1 SGHDN, CDR2 FVKESK.

The source is a man between 18 and 29 years old in good health and CMV-seronegative. This chain uses TRBV14 with TRBJ2-7; 7 positions agree with TRBD2. Sample: PBMCs. The CDR3 protein is CASSQDFVWGGGGRYDEQYF. DNA of the CDR3: TGTGCCAGCAGCCAAGATTTCGTATGGGGGGGAGGTGGTCGATATGACGAGCAGTACTTC.